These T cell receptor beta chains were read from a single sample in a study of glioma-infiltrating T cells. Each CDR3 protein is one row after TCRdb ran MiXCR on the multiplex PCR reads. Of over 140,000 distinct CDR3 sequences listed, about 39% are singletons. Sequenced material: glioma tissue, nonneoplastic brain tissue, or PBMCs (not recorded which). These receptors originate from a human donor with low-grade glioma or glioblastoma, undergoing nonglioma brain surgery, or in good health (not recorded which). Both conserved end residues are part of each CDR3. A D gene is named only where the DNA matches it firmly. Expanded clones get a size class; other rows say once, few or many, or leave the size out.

TGTGCCACCAGCAGAGATCTCTCGACAGGGTCTGAAGCTTTCTTT | CATSRDLSTGSEAFF | TRBV15 | TRBD1 | . | TRBJ1-1
TGTGCCAGCACCGGACAGGGGGCAATGGCGGAAGCTTTCTTT | CASTGQGAMAEAFF | TRBV7-2 | TRBD1 | . | TRBJ1-1
TGTGCCACCTGTTCAGGGAACCAGCCCCAGCATTTT | CATCSGNQPQHF | TRBV15 | . | few | TRBJ1-5
TGTGCCAGCAGTTCTTTCAGGGGAGACGAGCAGTACTTC | CASSSFRGDEQYF | TRBV7-2 | . | . | TRBJ2-7
TGTGCCAGCAGCTTAAGCATTTCAGATACGCAGTATTTT | CASSLSISDTQYF | TRBV7-2 | . | . | TRBJ2-3
TGTGCCAGCAGTTTAAGTTATCCGTCCCAGGTTGAAAAACTGTTTTTT | CASSLSYPSQVEKLFF | TRBV28 | . | many | TRBJ1-4
TGTGCCAGCAGCTTAAGGACAGGGGGCACAGATACGCAGTATTTT | CASSLRTGGTDTQYF | TRBV7-9 | TRBD1 | . | TRBJ2-3
TGTGCCAGCAGCCTCGGGACTAGCGGGGCTAATGAGCAGTTCTTC | CASSLGTSGANEQFF | TRBV6-1 | TRBD2 | few | TRBJ2-1
TGTGCCAGCAGCCGGAGGGACACGCAAGCTTTCTTT | CASSRRDTQAFF | TRBV12-3/TRBV12-4 | . | . | TRBJ1-1
TGCAGTGCCCGGGCCGGGACTAGCGGGATGGGGGATACGCAGTATTTT | CSARAGTSGMGDTQYF | TRBV20-1 | TRBD2 | . | TRBJ2-3
TGTGCCAGCAGTAGAGGGGGGAACACCGGGAAGCTGTTTTTT | CASSRGGNTGKLFF | TRBV6-1 | . | . | TRBJ2-2
TGCGCCAGCAGCCCAAGCTTGCAGAGGATCGAGGGCTACACCTTC | CASSPSLQRIEGYTF | TRBV4-1 | . | few | TRBJ1-2
TGTGCCAGCAGCTTAGATGGCTACACCTTC | CASSLDGYTF | TRBV7-2 | . | . | TRBJ1-2
TGTGCCAGCAGTTTAAAGACATATTATAATTCACCCCTCCACTTT | CASSLKTYYNSPLHF | TRBV12-3/TRBV12-4 | . | few | TRBJ1-6
TGCGCCAGCAGCCAAACTCCGGGACAGGACCCTTATGGCTACACCTTC | CASSQTPGQDPYGYTF | TRBV4-3 | TRBD1 | . | TRBJ1-2
TGTGCCAGCTCACCAACGGGGGGCCTCCCCTACGAGCAGTACTTC | CASSPTGGLPYEQYF | TRBV18 | . | . | TRBJ2-7
TGTGCCAGCAGTTACACCTTTTCTTCGGGAATGAACACTGAAGCTTTCTTT | CASSYTFSSGMNTEAFF | TRBV6-6 | . | few | TRBJ1-1
TGTGCCAGCAGCTGGGCACAGGGGGGCGAGCAGTACTTC | CASSWAQGGEQYF | TRBV27 | TRBD1 | . | TRBJ2-7
TGTGCCAGCAGCCGGACAGGAAAATACGAGCAGTACTTC | CASSRTGKYEQYF | TRBV27 | TRBD1 | many | TRBJ2-7
TGTGCCATCAGTGAGACGATGAATCAGCCCCAGCATTTT | CAISETMNQPQHF | TRBV10-3 | . | . | TRBJ1-5
TGCGCCAGCAGCCCGGACAGAGATGAGCCCCAGCATTTT | CASSPDRDEPQHF | TRBV5-1 | . | . | TRBJ1-5
TGTGCCAGCAGAAACCCAGGGGGCGAGCAGTACTTC | CASRNPGGEQYF | TRBV7-2 | TRBD1 | . | TRBJ2-7
TGTGCCACCAGCAGGGGGCAGGGGGATACACCCCTCCACTTT | CATSRGQGDTPLHF | TRBV15 | TRBD1 | few | TRBJ1-6
TGTGCCAGCAGTTACTCGATGGCGGGGGGCCATTCGGATACGCAGTATTTT | CASSYSMAGGHSDTQYF | TRBV6-6 | TRBD2 | . | TRBJ2-3
TGTGCCAGCAGCGCCTCTCCTAGACAGGAAGCTTTCTTT | CASSASPRQEAFF | TRBV7-6 | . | few | TRBJ1-1
TGCAGTGCTGAAGCGACTAGCGGGAGAAACAACGAGCAGTACTTC | CSAEATSGRNNEQYF | TRBV20-1 | TRBD2 | . | TRBJ2-7
TGTGCCAGCAGCTTCGAGGGAGGGGCTGAGTCTTTCTTT | CASSFEGGAESFF | TRBV11-1 | . | . | TRBJ1-1
TGTGCCAGCATAGCCGGGACAGTTTCTGGAAAACTGTTTTTT | CASIAGTVSGKLFF | TRBV12-3/TRBV12-4 | TRBD1 | . | TRBJ1-4
TGTGCCAGCAGTTTAGAGGGTGAAAAACTGTTTTTT | CASSLEGEKLFF | TRBV28 | . | few | TRBJ1-4
TGTGCCAGCAGTTTTACGATAGCGGGAGCCAATGAGCAGTTCTTC | CASSFTIAGANEQFF | TRBV6-1 | TRBD2 | . | TRBJ2-1
TGTGCCAGCAGTCGGGACAACACTGAAGCTTTCTTT | CASSRDNTEAFF | TRBV7-2 | . | . | TRBJ1-1
TGTGCCAGCAAGCCGGACAGAGCAGGAAACACTGAAGCTTTCTTT | CASKPDRAGNTEAFF | TRBV6-8 | . | . | TRBJ1-1
TGTGCCAGTAGTCTTCAACGGGGAACGAATGAAAAACTGTTTTTT | CASSLQRGTNEKLFF | TRBV19 | . | . | TRBJ1-4
TGTGCCAGCAAGCCTGGGGGTAGCGACACAGATACGCAGTATTTT | CASKPGGSDTDTQYF | TRBV6-1 | . | . | TRBJ2-3
TGCAGTGCTAGTTCTAGCGGGATCTACAATGAGCAGTTCTTC | CSASSSGIYNEQFF | TRBV20-1 | TRBD2 | . | TRBJ2-1
TGTGCCAGCAGGTACAGGGGGGTGAACACTGAAGCTTTCTTT | CASRYRGVNTEAFF | TRBV6-1 | TRBD1 | many | TRBJ1-1
TGCGCCAGCAGCCAAGACCTCTGGGGCGGGAGCGACGAGCAGTACTTC | CASSQDLWGGSDEQYF | TRBV4-3 | TRBD2 | . | TRBJ2-7
TGCAGTGCTAGAATACGCCCAACAACTAGCGGGGAGAGGTCGGACTCCTACAATGAGCAGTTCTTC | CSARIRPTTSGERSDSYNEQFF | TRBV20-1 | TRBD2 | . | TRBJ2-1
TGTGCCAGTACGGCCACCTACGGACTACTTGGAGAGCAGTACTTC | CASTATYGLLGEQYF | TRBV19 | . | . | TRBJ2-7
TGTGCCAGCAGTCGGCGGACTAGCGGTTCCAATGAGCAGTTCTTC | CASSRRTSGSNEQFF | TRBV6-1 | TRBD2 | few | TRBJ2-1
TGCAGTGCTAGCGATACTAGCGGGGCCTCCTACAATGAGCAGTTCTTC | CSASDTSGASYNEQFF | TRBV20-1 | TRBD2 | few | TRBJ2-1
TGTGCCAGCAGTGAAGCAGGGGGCCCGGAAAAACTGTTTTTT | CASSEAGGPEKLFF | TRBV28 | TRBD1 | . | TRBJ1-4
TGTGCCAGCAGCTTAGAACTCGCAGGGGGTGAGCAGTTCTTC | CASSLELAGGEQFF | TRBV7-2 | TRBD1 | . | TRBJ2-1
TGTGCCAGCAGCCCGGGACAGGGGCTTCGCACAGATACGCAGTATTTT | CASSPGQGLRTDTQYF | TRBV7-9 | TRBD1 | few | TRBJ2-3
TGTGCCACCAGTGATTTAGCTGCCACCGAAGCTTTCTTT | CATSDLAATEAFF | TRBV24-1 | . | few | TRBJ1-1
TGTGCCAGTAGTAGGCTTTCGGGGGCATCCACCTACGAGCAGTACTTC | CASSRLSGASTYEQYF | TRBV19 | . | . | TRBJ2-7
TGTGCCCGCAGCTACAGAGCAGATACGCAGTATTTT | CARSYRADTQYF | TRBV7-2 | . | few | TRBJ2-3
TGTGCCAGCAGCTTATTAGCGTCCTACGAGCAGTACTTC | CASSLLASYEQYF | TRBV7-2 | . | . | TRBJ2-7
TGCGCCAGCAGCTTGGCCGGGGACGCCACAGATACGCAGTATTTT | CASSLAGDATDTQYF | TRBV5-1 | . | few | TRBJ2-3
TGTGCCAGCAGCCTCGGGGTATCTTATAATTCACCCCTCCACTTT | CASSLGVSYNSPLHF | TRBV6-1 | . | . | TRBJ1-6
TGCAGTGCGGGGGGCTTGAGAACCCAGTACTTC | CSAGGLRTQYF | TRBV20-1 | . | few | TRBJ2-5
TGTGCCAGCAGAACTGCGGGGGGGCCTCGGGTTAATGAGCAGTTCTTC | CASRTAGGPRVNEQFF | TRBV6-5 | TRBD2 | . | TRBJ2-1